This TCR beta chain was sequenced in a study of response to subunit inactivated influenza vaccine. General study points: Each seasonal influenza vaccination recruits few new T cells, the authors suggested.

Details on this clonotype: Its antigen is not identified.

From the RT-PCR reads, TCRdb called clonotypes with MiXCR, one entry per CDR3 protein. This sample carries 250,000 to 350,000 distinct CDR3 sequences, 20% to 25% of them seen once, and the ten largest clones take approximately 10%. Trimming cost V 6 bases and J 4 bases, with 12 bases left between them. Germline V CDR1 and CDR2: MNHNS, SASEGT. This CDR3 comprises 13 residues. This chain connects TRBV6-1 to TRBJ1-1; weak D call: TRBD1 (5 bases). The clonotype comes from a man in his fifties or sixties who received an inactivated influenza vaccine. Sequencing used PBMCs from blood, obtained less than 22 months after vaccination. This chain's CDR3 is CASRTRGLTEAFF. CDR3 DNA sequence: TGTGCCAGCAGAACAAGGGGTCTCACTGAAGCTTTCTTT.